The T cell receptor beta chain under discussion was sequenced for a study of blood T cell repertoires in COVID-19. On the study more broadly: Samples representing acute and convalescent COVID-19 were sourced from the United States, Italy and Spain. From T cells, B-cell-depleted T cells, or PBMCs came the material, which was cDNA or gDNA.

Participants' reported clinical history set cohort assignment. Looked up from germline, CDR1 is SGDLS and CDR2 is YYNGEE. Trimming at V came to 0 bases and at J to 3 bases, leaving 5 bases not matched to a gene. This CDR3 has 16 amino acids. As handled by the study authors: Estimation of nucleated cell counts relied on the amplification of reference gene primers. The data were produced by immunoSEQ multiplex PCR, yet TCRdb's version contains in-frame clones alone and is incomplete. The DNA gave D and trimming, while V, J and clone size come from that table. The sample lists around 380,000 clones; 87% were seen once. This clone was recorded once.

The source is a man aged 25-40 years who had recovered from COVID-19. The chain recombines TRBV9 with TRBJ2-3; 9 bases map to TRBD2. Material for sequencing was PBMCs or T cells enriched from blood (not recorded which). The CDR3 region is CASSVAAGGQTDTQYF. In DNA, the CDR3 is TGTGCCAGCAGCGTAGCCGCGGGGGGGCAGACAGATACGCAGTATTTT.